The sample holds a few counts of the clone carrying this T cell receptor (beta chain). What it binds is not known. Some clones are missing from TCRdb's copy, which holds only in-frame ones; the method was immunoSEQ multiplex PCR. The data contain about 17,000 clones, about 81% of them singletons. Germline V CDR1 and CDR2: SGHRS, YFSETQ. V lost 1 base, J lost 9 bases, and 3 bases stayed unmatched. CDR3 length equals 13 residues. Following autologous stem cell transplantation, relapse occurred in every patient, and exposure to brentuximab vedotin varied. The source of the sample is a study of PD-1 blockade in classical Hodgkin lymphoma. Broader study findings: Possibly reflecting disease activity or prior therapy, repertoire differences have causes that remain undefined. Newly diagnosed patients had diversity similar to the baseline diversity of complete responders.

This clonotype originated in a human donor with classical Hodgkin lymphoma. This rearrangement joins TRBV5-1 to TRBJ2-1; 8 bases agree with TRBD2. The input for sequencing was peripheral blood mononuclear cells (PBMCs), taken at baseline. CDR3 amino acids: CASSLFAGGEQFF. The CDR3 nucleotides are TGCGCCAGCAGCTTGTTTGCGGGAGGTGAGCAGTTCTTC.